The rows below give T cell receptor beta chains drawn from one sample of a study of T cells in localized non-small cell lung cancer. Assay: immunoSEQ multiplex PCR; the TCRdb copy retains only in-frame clones and omits some. The sample lists approximately 49,000 clones; approximately 80% were seen once. The source was peripheral blood, collected before any cancer treatment. Source of these receptors: a man aged 40 to 70 with stage I squamous cell lung carcinoma. Both conserved end residues are part of each CDR3.

V | CDR3
TRBV7-9 | CASSLGAVRTRTPGDTIYF
TRBV5-4 | CASSLRLTDSPLHF
TRBV2 | CASSRLAGETGELFF
TRBV4-1 | CASSPGQGTGELFF
TRBV27 | CASSQRGTVNNQPQHF
TRBV27 | CASSLVSYTDTQYF
TRBV7-9 | CATTTWPGDHEQYF
TRBV18 | CASSPPGLQGPEAFF
TRBV4-2 | CASSQGVQNQETQYF
TRBV7-9 | CASINSGANVLTF
TRBV5-1 | CASSSGLVGAGELFF
TRBV6-1 | CASGTSGGPVNTQYF
TRBV7-9 | CASSLVGGVGQPQHF
TRBV7-3 | CASSSFGQGSDEQFF
TRBV5-4 | CASSGTPGEGYTF
TRBV18 | CASSPKDRLGEQYF
TRBV5-4 | CASSFAQADYGYTF
TRBV28 | CASSIPRTGLETQYF
TRBV4-2 | CASSQYRGTGELFF
TRBV29-1 | CSVGQGNSGTEAFF
TRBV5-5 | CASSLGTNSGQPQHF
TRBV10-3 | CAISSGTSWNEQFF
TRBV7-2 | CASSSTYGYTF